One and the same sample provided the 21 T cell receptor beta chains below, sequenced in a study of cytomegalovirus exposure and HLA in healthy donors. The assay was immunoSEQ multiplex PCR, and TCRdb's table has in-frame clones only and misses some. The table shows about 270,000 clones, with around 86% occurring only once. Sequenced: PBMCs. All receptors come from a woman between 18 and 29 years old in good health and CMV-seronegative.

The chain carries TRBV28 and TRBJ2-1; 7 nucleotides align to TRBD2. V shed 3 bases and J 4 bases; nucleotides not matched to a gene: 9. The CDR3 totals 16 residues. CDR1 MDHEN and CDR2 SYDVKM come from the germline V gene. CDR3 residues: CASSFPVMRGYNEQFF. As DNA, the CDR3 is TGTGCCAGCAGTTTCCCGGTTATGCGGGGGTACAATGAGCAGTTCTTC.

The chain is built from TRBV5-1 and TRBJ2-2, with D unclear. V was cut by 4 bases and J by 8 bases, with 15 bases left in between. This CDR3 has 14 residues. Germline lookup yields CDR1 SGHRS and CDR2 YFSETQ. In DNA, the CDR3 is TGCGCCAGCAGCCAAGACAAACTGATTGGGGAGCTGTTTTTT. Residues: CASSQDKLIGELFF. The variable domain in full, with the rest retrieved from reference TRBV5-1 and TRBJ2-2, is KAGVTQTPRYLIKTRGQQVTLSCSPISGHRSVSWYQQTPGQGLQFLFEYFSETQRNKGNFPGRFSGRQFSNSRSEMNVSTLELGDSALYLCASSQDKLIGELFFGEGSRLTVL.

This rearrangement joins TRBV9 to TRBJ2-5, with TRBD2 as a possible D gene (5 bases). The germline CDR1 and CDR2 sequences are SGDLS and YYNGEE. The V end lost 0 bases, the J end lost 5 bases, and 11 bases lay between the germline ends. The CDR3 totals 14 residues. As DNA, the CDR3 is TGTGCCAGCAGCGTAGGAGGGAAGGAGGAGACCCAGTACTTC. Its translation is CASSVGGKEETQYF. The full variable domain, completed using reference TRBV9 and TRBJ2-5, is DSGVTQTPKHLITATGQRVTLRCSPRSGDLSVYWYQQSLDQGLQFLIQYYNGEERAKGNILERFSAQQFPDLHSELNLSSLELGDSALYFCASSVGGKEETQYFGPGTRLLVL.

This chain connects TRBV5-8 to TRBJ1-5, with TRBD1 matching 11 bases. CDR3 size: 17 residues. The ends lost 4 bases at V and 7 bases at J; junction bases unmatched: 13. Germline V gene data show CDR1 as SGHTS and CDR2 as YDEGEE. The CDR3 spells CASSHTGRDRGFQPQHF. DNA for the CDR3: TGTGCCAGCAGCCACACGGGCCGGGACAGGGGGTTCCAGCCCCAGCATTTT. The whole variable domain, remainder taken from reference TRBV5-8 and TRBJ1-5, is EAGVTQSPTHLIKTRGQQATLRCSPISGHTSVYWYQQALGLGLQFLLWYDEGEERNRGNFPPRFSGRQFPNYSSELNVNALELEDSALYLCASSHTGRDRGFQPQHFGDGTRLSIL.

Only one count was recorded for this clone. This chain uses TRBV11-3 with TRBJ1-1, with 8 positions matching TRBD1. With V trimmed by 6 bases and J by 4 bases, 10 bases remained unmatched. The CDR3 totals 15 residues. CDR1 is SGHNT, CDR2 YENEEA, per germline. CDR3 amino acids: CASSHYQGAATEAFF. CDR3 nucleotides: TGTGCCAGCAGTCACTATCAGGGGGCGGCCACTGAAGCTTTCTTT.

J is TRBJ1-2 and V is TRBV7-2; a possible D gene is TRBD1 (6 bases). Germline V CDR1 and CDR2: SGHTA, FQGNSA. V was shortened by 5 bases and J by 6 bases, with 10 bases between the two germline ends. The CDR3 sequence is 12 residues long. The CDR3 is CASSPGVDGYTF. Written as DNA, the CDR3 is TGTGCCAGCAGCCCAGGGGTTGATGGCTACACCTTC.

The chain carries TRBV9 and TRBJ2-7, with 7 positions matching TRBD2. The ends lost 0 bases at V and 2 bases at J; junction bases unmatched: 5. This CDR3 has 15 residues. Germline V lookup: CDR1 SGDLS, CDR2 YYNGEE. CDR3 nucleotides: TGTGCCAGCAGCGTAGGGGCTAGCGGTCCCTACGAGCAGTACTTC. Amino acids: CASSVGASGPYEQYF.

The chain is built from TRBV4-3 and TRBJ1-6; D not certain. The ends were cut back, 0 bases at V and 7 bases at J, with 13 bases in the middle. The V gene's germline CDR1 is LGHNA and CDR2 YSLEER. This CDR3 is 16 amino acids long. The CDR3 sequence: CASSQEPDSRNSPLHF. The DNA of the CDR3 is TGCGCCAGCAGCCAAGAGCCGGACTCTCGGAATTCACCCCTCCACTTT.

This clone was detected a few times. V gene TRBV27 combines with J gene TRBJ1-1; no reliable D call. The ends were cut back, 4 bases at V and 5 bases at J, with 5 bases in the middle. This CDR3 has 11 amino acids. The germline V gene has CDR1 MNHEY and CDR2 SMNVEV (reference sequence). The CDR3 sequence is CASSSNTEAFF. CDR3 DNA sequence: TGTGCCAGCAGTTCAAATACTGAAGCTTTCTTT.

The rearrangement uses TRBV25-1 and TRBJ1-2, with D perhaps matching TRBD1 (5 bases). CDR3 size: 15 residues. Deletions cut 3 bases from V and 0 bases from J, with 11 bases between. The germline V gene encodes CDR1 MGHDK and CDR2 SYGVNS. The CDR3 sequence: CASSDPRGTNYGYTF. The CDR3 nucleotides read TGTGCCAGCAGTGACCCCCGGGGGACTAACTATGGCTACACCTTC.

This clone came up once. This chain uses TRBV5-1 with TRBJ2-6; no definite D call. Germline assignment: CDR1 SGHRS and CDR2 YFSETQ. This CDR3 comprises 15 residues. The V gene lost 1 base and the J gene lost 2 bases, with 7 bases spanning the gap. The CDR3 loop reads CASSLTATGANVLTF. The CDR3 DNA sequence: TGCGCCAGCAGCTTGACAGCTACTGGGGCCAACGTCCTGACTTTC.

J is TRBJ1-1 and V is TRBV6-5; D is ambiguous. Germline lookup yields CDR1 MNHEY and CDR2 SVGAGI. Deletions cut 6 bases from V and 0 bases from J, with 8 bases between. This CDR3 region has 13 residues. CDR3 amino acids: CASSVLVNTEAFF. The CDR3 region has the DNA TGTGCCAGCAGCGTCCTTGTGAACACTGAAGCTTTCTTT.

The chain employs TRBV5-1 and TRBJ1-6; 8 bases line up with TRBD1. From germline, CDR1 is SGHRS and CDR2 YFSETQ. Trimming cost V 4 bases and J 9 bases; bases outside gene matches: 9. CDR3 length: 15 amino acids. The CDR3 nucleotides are TGCGCCAGCAGCCCACGGACAGGGTCGACTTCACCCCTCCACTTT. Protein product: CASSPRTGSTSPLHF. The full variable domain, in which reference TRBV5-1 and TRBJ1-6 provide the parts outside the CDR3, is KAGVTQTPRYLIKTRGQQVTLSCSPISGHRSVSWYQQTPGQGLQFLFEYFSETQRNKGNFPGRFSGRQFSNSRSEMNVSTLELGDSALYLCASSPRTGSTSPLHFGNGTRLTVT.

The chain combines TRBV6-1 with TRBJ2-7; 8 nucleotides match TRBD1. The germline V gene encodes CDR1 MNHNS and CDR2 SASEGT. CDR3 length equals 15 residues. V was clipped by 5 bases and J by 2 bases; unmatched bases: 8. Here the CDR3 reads CASSIEDRAAYEQYF. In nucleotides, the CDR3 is TGTGCCAGCAGTATAGAGGACAGGGCGGCCTACGAGCAGTACTTC.

The CDR3 region is CASSYNRGSSEQYF. CDR3 DNA sequence: TGTGCCAGCAGTTACAATCGGGGAAGTAGCGAGCAGTACTTC. The rearrangement links TRBV6-5 to TRBJ2-7; a possible D gene is TRBD2 (5 bases). The V end lost 2 bases, the J end lost 6 bases, and 14 bases lay between the germline ends. From germline, CDR1 is MNHEY and CDR2 SVGAGI. The CDR3 loop spans 14 amino acids.

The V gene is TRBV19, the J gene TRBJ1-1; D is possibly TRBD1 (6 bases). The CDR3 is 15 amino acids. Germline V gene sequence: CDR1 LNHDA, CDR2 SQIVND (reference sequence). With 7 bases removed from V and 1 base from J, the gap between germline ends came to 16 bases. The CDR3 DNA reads TGTGCCAGTAACCTACAGGGAGTGGGGAACACTGAAGCTTTCTTT. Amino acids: CASNLQGVGNTEAFF.

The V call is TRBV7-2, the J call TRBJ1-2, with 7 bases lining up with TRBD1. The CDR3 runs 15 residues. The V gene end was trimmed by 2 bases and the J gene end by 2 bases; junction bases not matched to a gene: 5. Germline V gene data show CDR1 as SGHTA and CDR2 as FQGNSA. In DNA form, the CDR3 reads TGTGCCAGCAGCTTAAGGTTGGGACAGAACTATGGCTACACCTTC. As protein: CASSLRLGQNYGYTF.

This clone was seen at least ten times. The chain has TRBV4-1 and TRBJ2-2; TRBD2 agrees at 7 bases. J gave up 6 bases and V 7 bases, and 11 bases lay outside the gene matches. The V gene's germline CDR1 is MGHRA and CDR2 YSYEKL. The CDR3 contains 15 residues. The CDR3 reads CASKSSGGGPGELFF. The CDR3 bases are TGCGCCAGCAAGTCTAGCGGTGGTGGGCCCGGGGAGCTGTTTTTT.

The CDR3, as DNA: TGTGCCAGCAGCCAATTCCTTCAGGACAGGGATCGCTACGAGCAGTACTTC. Residues: CASSQFLQDRDRYEQYF. The rearrangement links TRBV4-2 to TRBJ2-7, with TRBD1 identical over 8 bases. The V gene's germline CDR1 is LGHNA and CDR2 YNFKEQ. This CDR3 spans 17 amino acids. V was clipped by 2 bases and J by 3 bases; unmatched bases: 12.

The CDR3 DNA sequence: TGTGCCAGCAGTTTGGAGGCAAACCCCGGGTATGGCTACACCTTC. Translating gives CASSLEANPGYGYTF. The chain carries TRBV27 and TRBJ1-2; no clear D gene. V was clipped by 3 bases and J by 5 bases, with 16 bases between them. CDR3 length: 15 amino acids. CDR1 and CDR2 from the germline V gene are MNHEY and SMNVEV (reference sequence).

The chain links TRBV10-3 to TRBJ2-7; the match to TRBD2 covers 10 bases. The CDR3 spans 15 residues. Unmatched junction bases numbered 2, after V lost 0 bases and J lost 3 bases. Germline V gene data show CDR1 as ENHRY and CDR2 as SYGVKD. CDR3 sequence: CAISESRTSGYEQYF. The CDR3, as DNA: TGTGCCATCAGTGAGTCCCGGACTAGCGGCTACGAGCAGTACTTC.